This is a list of T cell receptor beta chains from one sample in a study of blood T cell repertoires in COVID-19. Produced via immunoSEQ multiplex PCR; TCRdb's table is partial and in-frame only. The table has about 200,000 clones, approximately 84% seen once. Sequencing was performed on PBMCs or T cells enriched from blood (not recorded which). These receptors originate from a man aged 40-49 years who had recovered from COVID-19. Both conserved end residues are part of each CDR3. The D gene is left open where the match is weak. Clone size appears in some rows only: once, few, many, or a class for an expanded clone.

d_gene	v_gene	abundance	j_gene	CDR3nt	CDR3aa
NA	TRBV7-2	NA	TRBJ1-1	TGTGCCAGCAGCCCCCCTTCTTTGAACACTGAAGCTTTCTTT	CASSPPSLNTEAFF
NA	TRBV28	NA	TRBJ1-2	TGTGCCAGCAGTTTACTCCGGGACACTTATGGCTACACCTTC	CASSLLRDTYGYTF
TRBD1	TRBV5-1	NA	TRBJ2-2	TGCGCCAGCAGCCCCGACCGGGACAGGGGAACCAATAGGAACACCGGGGAGCTGTTTTTT	CASSPDRDRGTNRNTGELFF
NA	TRBV2	once	TRBJ2-3	TGTGCCGGTTTGGAGGGGGGGAGAACGCAGTATTTT	CAGLEGGRTQYF
TRBD2	TRBV7-2	NA	TRBJ2-3	TGTGCCAGCAGCTTGAGACTAGCGGGGGGCCTGACTGATACGCAGTATTTT	CASSLRLAGGLTDTQYF
NA	TRBV7-9	NA	TRBJ2-1	TGTGCCAGCAGCTCATTAGGGGGCAATGAGCAGTTCTTC	CASSSLGGNEQFF
TRBD1	TRBV19	NA	TRBJ1-6	TGTGCCAGTAGTATAGCCCAGGGGGCTATGAATAATTCACCCCTCCACTTT	CASSIAQGAMNNSPLHF
TRBD2	TRBV4-2	NA	TRBJ2-3	TGTGCCAGCAGCCAAGATCGGCGGGGGGCGGGAGATACGCAGTATTTT	CASSQDRRGAGDTQYF
TRBD2	TRBV9	NA	TRBJ2-2	TGTGCCAGCAGCGTATTAGCGGGGGCGAACACCGGGGAGCTGTTTTTT	CASSVLAGANTGELFF
TRBD1	TRBV5-1	NA	TRBJ1-5	TGCGCCAGCAGCTTGGGGACAGGGCTTGGACAGCCCCAGCATTTT	CASSLGTGLGQPQHF
NA	TRBV25-1	NA	TRBJ1-2	TGTGCCAGCAGTGTACAGGGCTATGGCTACACCTTC	CASSVQGYGYTF